The rows below give T cell receptor beta chains drawn from one sample of a study of blood T cell repertoires in COVID-19. The table came from immunoSEQ multiplex PCR; TCRdb's copy has only in-frame clones and leaves some out. The table shows about 110,000 clones, with roughly 82% occurring only once. Sequencing was performed on peripheral blood. These receptors originate from a woman older than 75 with active or convalescent COVID-19. CDR3s include the opening cysteine and the closing phenylalanine or tryptophan. A D gene is named only where the DNA matches it firmly.

D | J | V | CDR3
TRBD1 | TRBJ2-1 | TRBV15 | CATSRDIGTGGINEQFF
TRBD2 | TRBJ2-1 | TRBV7-3 | CASSLTSGRGNEQFF
- | TRBJ1-1 | TRBV25-1 | CASSEYSAGRMNTEAFF
- | TRBJ2-1 | TRBV25-1 | CASSESREQFF
TRBD1 | TRBJ1-2 | TRBV29-1 | CSVEGRQGKGYTF
- | TRBJ1-4 | TRBV18 | CASSPAGHTNEKLFF
- | TRBJ1-6 | TRBV15 | CATNTYNSPLHF
- | TRBJ2-2 | TRBV19 | CASNRRENTGELFF
TRBD2 | TRBJ2-1 | TRBV18 | CASSPQGTSGYNEQFF
- | TRBJ2-1 | TRBV6-6 | CASRQLGGDGDEQFF
- | TRBJ2-3 | TRBV5-4 | CASSLGRQGHTDTQYF
TRBD1 | TRBJ1-1 | TRBV28 | CASTTGQSITEAFF
- | TRBJ1-6 | TRBV2 | CATRSQQSSYNSPLHF
TRBD2 | TRBJ2-1 | TRBV24-1 | CATSDTSGSSYNEQFF
TRBD2 | TRBJ2-1 | TRBV5-1 | CASSQNPPTSGNYNEQFF